This T cell receptor beta chain was identified in a study of T cell responses to AZD1222 COVID-19 vaccine. Study-level findings and limits: No repertoire was sampled before or during the peak T cell response, only after it. Spike was spanned by vaccine-associated CD4 TCRs, which were dominant at 160-218 and 743-854.

This CDR3 contains 16 residues. Germline values: CDR1 KGHSH, CDR2 LQKENI. After removal of 2 bases from V and 7 bases from J, the junction contained 12 bases not matched to a gene. Sequencing was performed with immunoSEQ multiplex PCR; in TCRdb, only in-frame clones are kept and a portion is missing. The data show some 120,000 clones, over 75% seen once. As regards this clone: Antigen unknown.

This TCR was recovered from an adult in good health. The source material was peripheral blood, sampled on day 0 of AZD1222 vaccination. The rearrangement joins TRBV18 to TRBJ1-2; 8 nucleotides match TRBD1. Written as DNA, the CDR3 is TGTGCCAGCTCACCAACTGCACAGGGGGATTCTGGTGGCTACACCTTC. Translating it yields CASSPTAQGDSGGYTF.